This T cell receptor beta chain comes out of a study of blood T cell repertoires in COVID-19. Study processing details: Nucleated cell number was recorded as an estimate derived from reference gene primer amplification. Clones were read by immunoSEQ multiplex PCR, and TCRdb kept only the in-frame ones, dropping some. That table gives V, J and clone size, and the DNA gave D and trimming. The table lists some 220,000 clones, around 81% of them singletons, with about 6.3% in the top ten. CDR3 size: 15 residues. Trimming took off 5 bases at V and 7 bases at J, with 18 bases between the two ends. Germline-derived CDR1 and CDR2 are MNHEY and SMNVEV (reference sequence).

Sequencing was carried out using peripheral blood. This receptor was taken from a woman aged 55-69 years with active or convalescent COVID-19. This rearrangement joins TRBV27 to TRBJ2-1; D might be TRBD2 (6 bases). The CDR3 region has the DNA TGTGCCAGCAGTGGGGGTAGCGGATTGGGGAATGAGCAGTTCTTC. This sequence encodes CASSGGSGLGNEQFF.